The clone carrying this T cell receptor beta chain was seen more than once but under ten times. The antigen remains undetermined. The sample comes from a study of blood T cells in healthy people across ages. Study information: Per two T cells, about one barcoded beta molecule was captured through template switching. Study-level findings and limits: CMV infection status of these donors was not known.

Each sample provided at least 6 micrograms of extracted total RNA. For the second PCR, which ran for roughly 6 to 11 cycles, a sample-barcoded 5' primer and a J-beta primer mix were used. One entry per CDR3 protein results from TCRdb running MiXCR on the 5' RACE reads. The table has 1.5 million to 2 million distinct CDR3 sequences, 40% to 55% seen once. The sequencing input was blood. The TCR originated in a woman aged 40 to 50 in good health.

The CDR3 DNA reads as TGTGCCAGCAGCCAAGAAAGTATGACTGAGCGGGGACAGGGGAAAGGCTACGAGCAGTACTTC. Protein: CASSQESMTERGQGKGYEQYF. This rearrangement joins TRBV3-1 to TRBJ2-7; 10 bases align to TRBD1. Trimming took 0 bases from V and 3 from J; bases not matched to a gene: 20. The CDR3 runs to 21 residues. CDR1 is LGHDT and CDR2 is YNNKEL in the germline V gene (reference sequence).